Presented here are 3 T cell receptor beta chains from one specimen sequenced in a study of blood T cells in healthy people across ages. Together with a sample-barcoded 5' primer, a J-beta primer mix was included in a second PCR lasting about 7 to 11 cycles. One entry per CDR3 protein, called by TCRdb with MiXCR from the 5' RACE reads. This sample yields roughly 800,000 distinct CDR3 sequences, of which 58% are seen a single time; about 20% belongs to the top ten. Specimen: blood. These receptors all stem from a man aged 30 to 45 in good health.

The chain recombines TRBV28 with TRBJ2-1, with unresolved D. Germline V gene lookup returns CDR1 MDHEN and CDR2 SYDVKM. V lost 6 bases and J lost 0, with 12 bases in between. The CDR3 totals 15 residues. The CDR3 nucleotides are TGTGCCAGCAGACGGAGCCTTAGCTCCTACAATGAGCAGTTCTTC. This sequence encodes CASRRSLSSYNEQFF.

J is TRBJ1-1 and V is TRBV28, with D maybe TRBD1 (5 bases). CDR1 and CDR2 from the germline V gene are MDHEN and SYDVKM. This CDR3 region has 13 residues. Trimming shortened V by 10 bases and J by 0 bases, and 12 bases separated the two germline ends. The CDR3 sequence is CATLGAMNTEAFF. The CDR3 DNA reads TGTGCCACCCTCGGGGCCATGAACACTGAAGCTTTCTTT.

The chain couples TRBV7-2 to TRBJ1-2; D might be TRBD1 (5 bases). Per the germline V gene, CDR1 is SGHTA and CDR2 is FQGNSA. This CDR3 contains 15 residues. The V gene lost 5 bases and the J gene lost 5 bases, with 18 bases spanning the gap. In DNA, the CDR3 is TGTGCCAGCAGCCGCCCCTATGACAGAAATTATGGCTACACCTTC. It encodes CASSRPYDRNYGYTF.